This passage covers 19 T cell receptor beta chains from one sample sequenced in a study of cytomegalovirus exposure and HLA in healthy donors. The data were produced by immunoSEQ multiplex PCR, yet TCRdb's version contains in-frame clones alone and is incomplete. In the table there are 80,000 to 100,000 clones, about 90% of which are singletons. Sequencing was carried out using PBMCs. The receptors shown here come from a man between 18 and 35 years old in good health and CMV-seropositive.

The gene calls are TRBV7-2 and TRBJ2-7, with 7 bases matching TRBD2. The CDR3 runs 15 residues. Germline V gene lookup returns CDR1 SGHTA and CDR2 FQGNSA. V gave up 5 bases and J gave up 0 bases; unmatched junction bases: 7. The CDR3 DNA reads TGTGCCAGCAGCGACAGCGGGGCGACCTCCTACGAGCAGTACTTC. The encoded protein is CASSDSGATSYEQYF.

The genes are TRBV15 and TRBJ1-5, with D hard to call. V gave up 1 base and J gave up 0 bases, with 10 bases separating them. The CDR3 contains 16 residues. The V gene's germline CDR1 is LNHNV and CDR2 YYDKDF (reference sequence). In nucleotides, the CDR3 is TGTGCCACCAGCAGAGTACGGGGAAATAGCAATCAGCCCCAGCATTTT. Protein: CATSRVRGNSNQPQHF.

The chain has TRBV29-1 and TRBJ2-1; tentatively, D is TRBD1 (5 bases). This CDR3 is 13 amino acids long. Looked up from germline, CDR1 is SQVTM and CDR2 is ANQGSEA. Trimming pared 5 bases from V and 5 bases from J, leaving 13 bases between. The CDR3 loop is CSVWLGPNNEQFF. Written as DNA, the CDR3 is TGCAGCGTTTGGCTGGGGCCCAACAATGAGCAGTTCTTC.

V gene TRBV7-2 combines with J gene TRBJ1-3; D unclear. The V end lost 5 bases, the J end lost 8 bases, and 10 bases lay between the germline ends. This CDR3 is built from 12 residues. Germline assignment: CDR1 SGHTA and CDR2 FQGNSA. DNA of the CDR3: TGTGCCAGCAGCCCCTCGAGTTACACCATATATTTT. Translating gives CASSPSSYTIYF.

This chain links TRBV7-6 with TRBJ2-3, with 7 nucleotides matching TRBD1. There are 16 residues in the CDR3. J lost 0 bases, V lost 5 bases, and 8 bases had no gene match. Germline CDR1 reads SGHVS; CDR2 reads FNYEAQ. CDR3 amino acids: CASSQRQGISTDTQYF. Written as DNA, the CDR3 is TGTGCCAGCAGCCAAAGACAGGGAATAAGCACAGATACGCAGTATTTT.

The chain combines TRBV19 with TRBJ1-2; D perhaps matches TRBD1 (5 bases). This CDR3 has 14 residues. V was shortened by 2 bases and J by 1 base, with 8 bases between the two germline ends. Per the germline V gene, CDR1 is LNHDA and CDR2 is SQIVND (reference sequence). CDR3 bases: TGTGCCAGTAGTATACAGGGAGGTAACTATGGCTACACCTTC. This encodes CASSIQGGNYGYTF.

Points on this clone: Other nucleotide sequences from this sample produce the same CDR3. This chain uses TRBV5-1 with TRBJ2-2; 7 bases fit TRBD1. Trimming took 0 bases from V and 0 from J; bases not matched to a gene: 2. The CDR3 sequence is 16 residues long. Germline V lookup: CDR1 SGHRS, CDR2 YFSETQ. The CDR3 region is CASSLGQGSNTGELFF. In DNA, the CDR3 is TGCGCCAGCAGCTTGGGACAGGGTTCGAACACCGGGGAGCTGTTTTTT.

The chain employs TRBV6-1 and TRBJ1-1; unclear D gene. The CDR3 length is 14 residues. Germline V CDR1 and CDR2: MNHNS, SASEGT. Between the trimmed V and J ends, which lost 3 bases and 4 bases, there was a span of 12 bases. CDR3: CASSDLGGGTEAFF. The CDR3 DNA follows: TGTGCCAGCAGTGACTTGGGAGGCGGCACTGAAGCTTTCTTT.

The chain couples TRBV19 to TRBJ2-2; 11 bases agree with TRBD1. Germline V gives CDR1 LNHDA, CDR2 SQIVND (reference sequence). V was clipped by 5 bases and J by 4 bases; unmatched bases: 6. The CDR3 covers 16 residues. CDR3 nucleotides: TGTGCCAGTAGTCCCAAGGACAGGGGGCCCACCGGGGAGCTGTTTTTT. Translation: CASSPKDRGPTGELFF.

The chain's CDR3 is CASSLGGRGQDEQYF. The CDR3 DNA reads as TGTGCCAGCAGCTTAGGGGGCAGGGGGCAGGACGAGCAGTACTTC. The chain combines TRBV7-9 with TRBJ2-7; TRBD1 aligns across 8 bases. The germline V gene encodes CDR1 SEHNR and CDR2 FQNEAQ (reference sequence). After removal of 1 base from V and 5 bases from J, the junction contained 7 bases not matched to a gene. The CDR3 covers 15 residues.

The chain carries TRBV6-4 and TRBJ2-5; D gene uncertain. V lost 2 bases and J lost 4, with 5 bases in between. The CDR3 sequence is 12 residues long. CDR1 is MRHNA, CDR2 SNTAGT, per germline. The CDR3 sequence is CASSDGPETQYF. The CDR3 bases are TGTGCCAGCAGTGACGGCCCAGAGACCCAGTACTTC.

The chain links TRBV27 to TRBJ2-7; no reliable D call. V was pared by 11 bases and J by 0 bases, with 11 bases between. The germline gives CDR1 MNHEY, CDR2 SMNVEV (reference sequence). The CDR3 consists of 12 residues. This CDR3 is CAAYSSSYEQYF. The DNA of the CDR3 is TGTGCCGCGTACAGCAGCTCCTACGAGCAGTACTTC.

J is TRBJ1-1 and V is TRBV7-9; D uncertain. Germline CDR1 is SEHNR and CDR2 is FQNEAQ (reference sequence). V lost 4 bases and J lost 4, with 16 bases in between. The CDR3 consists of 15 residues. The CDR3 coding sequence is TGTGCCAGCAGCTCCCTCCCAGGTACTAGCACTGAAGCTTTCTTT. Its translation is CASSSLPGTSTEAFF.

The chain combines TRBV6-6 with TRBJ2-5; TRBD1 matches 7 bases. Looked up from germline, CDR1 is MNHNY and CDR2 is SVGAGI (reference sequence). After removal of 6 bases from V and 2 bases from J, the junction contained 9 bases not matched to a gene. The CDR3 contains 15 residues. The CDR3 coding sequence is TGTGCCAGCAGGTACGGCCCGGGACAGCAAGAGACCCAGTACTTC. Translation gives CASRYGPGQQETQYF.

V gene TRBV5-1 combines with J gene TRBJ1-5; 7 positions match TRBD1. V lost 0 bases and J lost 6; bases outside the gene matches: 6. This CDR3 contains 15 residues. The V gene's germline CDR1 is SGHRS and CDR2 YFSETQ. This CDR3 is CASSLDPQGSQPQHF. CDR3 nucleotides: TGCGCCAGCAGCTTGGACCCACAGGGGAGTCAGCCCCAGCATTTT. The full variable domain, with the rest looked up from reference TRBV5-1 and TRBJ1-5, is KAGVTQTPRYLIKTRGQQVTLSCSPISGHRSVSWYQQTPGQGLQFLFEYFSETQRNKGNFPGRFSGRQFSNSRSEMNVSTLELGDSALYLCASSLDPQGSQPQHFGDGTRLSIL.

In the case of this clone: An end of the junction does not agree with germline; a read error may underlie this. The rearrangement uses TRBV25-1 and TRBJ2-7, with TRBD2 matching 7 bases. This CDR3 spans 13 amino acids. CDR1 is MGHDK and CDR2 is SYGVNS in the germline V gene. The CDR3 sequence: CASSGGGSTRESF. The CDR3 DNA sequence: TGTGCCAGCAGTGGGGGGGGGTCTACTAGAGAAAGCTTC.

V and J are TRBV29-1 and TRBJ2-1, with 9 bases fitting TRBD2. The germline gives CDR1 SQVTM, CDR2 ANQGSEA. The ends lost 1 base at V and 4 bases at J; junction bases unmatched: 5. CDR3 length: 15 residues. The CDR3 DNA follows: TGCAGCGTTGAAGTAGGAGCGGGGGGATACAATGAGCAGTTCTTC. Translated, it gives CSVEVGAGGYNEQFF.

The V call is TRBV5-1, the J call TRBJ1-1; TRBD1 matches at 7 bases. The CDR3 sequence is 14 residues long. CDR1 and CDR2 from the germline V gene are SGHRS and YFSETQ. After removal of 0 bases from V and 1 base from J, the junction contained 0 bases not matched to a gene. The CDR3 DNA is TGCGCCAGCAGCTTGGACAGGGGGAACACTGAAGCTTTCTTT. This sequence encodes CASSLDRGNTEAFF. The variable domain in full, with the rest retrieved from reference TRBV5-1 and TRBJ1-1, is KAGVTQTPRYLIKTRGQQVTLSCSPISGHRSVSWYQQTPGQGLQFLFEYFSETQRNKGNFPGRFSGRQFSNSRSEMNVSTLELGDSALYLCASSLDRGNTEAFFGQGTRLTVV.

This chain joins TRBV28 and TRBJ2-7, with TRBD1 matching 12 bases. The germline gives CDR1 MDHEN, CDR2 SYDVKM. The junction had 4 bases not matched to a gene; V was cut back by 6 bases and J by 7 bases. CDR3 length: 13 residues. The DNA for the CDR3 is TGTGCCAGCAGGGGACAGGGGGCGAGGGAGCAGTACTTC. Protein product: CASRGQGAREQYF.